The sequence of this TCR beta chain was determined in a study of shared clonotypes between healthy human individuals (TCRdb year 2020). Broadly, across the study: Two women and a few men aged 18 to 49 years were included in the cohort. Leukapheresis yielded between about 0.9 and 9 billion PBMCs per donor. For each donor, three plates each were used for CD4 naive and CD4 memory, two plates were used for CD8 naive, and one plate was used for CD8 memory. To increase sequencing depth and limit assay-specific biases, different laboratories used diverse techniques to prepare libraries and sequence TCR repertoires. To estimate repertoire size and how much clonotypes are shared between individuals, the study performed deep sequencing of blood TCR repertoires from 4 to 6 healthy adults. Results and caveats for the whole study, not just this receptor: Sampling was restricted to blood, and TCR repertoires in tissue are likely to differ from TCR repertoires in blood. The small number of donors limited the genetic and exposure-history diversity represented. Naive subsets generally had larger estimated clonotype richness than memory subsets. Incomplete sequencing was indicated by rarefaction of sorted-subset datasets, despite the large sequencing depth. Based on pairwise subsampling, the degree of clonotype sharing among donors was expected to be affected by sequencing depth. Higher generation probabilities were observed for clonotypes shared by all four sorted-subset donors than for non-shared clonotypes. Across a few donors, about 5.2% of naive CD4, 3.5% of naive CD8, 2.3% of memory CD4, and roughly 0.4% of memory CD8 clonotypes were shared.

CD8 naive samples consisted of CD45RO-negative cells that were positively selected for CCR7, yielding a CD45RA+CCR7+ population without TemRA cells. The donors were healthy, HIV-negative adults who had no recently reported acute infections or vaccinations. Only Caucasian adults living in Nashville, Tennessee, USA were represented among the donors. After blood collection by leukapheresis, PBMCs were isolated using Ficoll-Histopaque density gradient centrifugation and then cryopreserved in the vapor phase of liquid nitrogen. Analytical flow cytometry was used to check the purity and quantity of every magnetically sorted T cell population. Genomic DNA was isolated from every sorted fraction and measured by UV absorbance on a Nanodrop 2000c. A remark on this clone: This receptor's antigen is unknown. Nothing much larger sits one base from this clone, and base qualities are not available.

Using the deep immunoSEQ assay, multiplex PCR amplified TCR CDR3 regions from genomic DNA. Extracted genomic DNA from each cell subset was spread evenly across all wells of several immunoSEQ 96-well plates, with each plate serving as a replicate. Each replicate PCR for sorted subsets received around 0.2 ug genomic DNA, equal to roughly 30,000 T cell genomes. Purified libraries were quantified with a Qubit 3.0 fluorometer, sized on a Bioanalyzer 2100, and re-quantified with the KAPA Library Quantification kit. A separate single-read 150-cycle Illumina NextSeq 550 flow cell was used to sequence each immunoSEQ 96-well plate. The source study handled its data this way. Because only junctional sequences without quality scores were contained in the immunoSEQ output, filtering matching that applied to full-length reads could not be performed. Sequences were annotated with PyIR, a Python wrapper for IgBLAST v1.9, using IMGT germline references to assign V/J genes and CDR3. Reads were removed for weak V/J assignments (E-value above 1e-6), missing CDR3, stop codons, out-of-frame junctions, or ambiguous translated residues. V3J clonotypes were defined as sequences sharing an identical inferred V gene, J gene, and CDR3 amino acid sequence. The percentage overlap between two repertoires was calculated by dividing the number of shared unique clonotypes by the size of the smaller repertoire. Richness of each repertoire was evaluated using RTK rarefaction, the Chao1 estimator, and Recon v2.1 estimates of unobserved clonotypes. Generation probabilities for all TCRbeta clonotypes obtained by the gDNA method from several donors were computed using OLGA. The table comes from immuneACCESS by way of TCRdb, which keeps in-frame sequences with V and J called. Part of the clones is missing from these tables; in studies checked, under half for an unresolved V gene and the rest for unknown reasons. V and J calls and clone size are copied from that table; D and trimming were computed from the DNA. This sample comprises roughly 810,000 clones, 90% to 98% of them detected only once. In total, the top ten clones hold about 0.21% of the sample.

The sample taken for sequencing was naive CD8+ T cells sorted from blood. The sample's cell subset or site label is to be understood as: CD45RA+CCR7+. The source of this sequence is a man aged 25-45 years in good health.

The CDR3 is CASSLVSGIGNTIYF. The nucleotides are TGTGCCAGCAGCTTAGTCAGCGGGATTGGAAACACCATATATTTT. This chain is built from TRBV7-9 and TRBJ1-3, with no confident D gene call. The germline V gene (reference sequence) yields SEHNR for CDR1 and FQNEAQ for CDR2. From the cysteine up to the phenylalanine, the CDR3 has a length of 15 residues. Here the CDR3 DNA is all that survives: 45 bases in frame from base 1. V and J are truncated by 1 base and 3 bases respectively, leaving an intervening sequence of 10 bases.